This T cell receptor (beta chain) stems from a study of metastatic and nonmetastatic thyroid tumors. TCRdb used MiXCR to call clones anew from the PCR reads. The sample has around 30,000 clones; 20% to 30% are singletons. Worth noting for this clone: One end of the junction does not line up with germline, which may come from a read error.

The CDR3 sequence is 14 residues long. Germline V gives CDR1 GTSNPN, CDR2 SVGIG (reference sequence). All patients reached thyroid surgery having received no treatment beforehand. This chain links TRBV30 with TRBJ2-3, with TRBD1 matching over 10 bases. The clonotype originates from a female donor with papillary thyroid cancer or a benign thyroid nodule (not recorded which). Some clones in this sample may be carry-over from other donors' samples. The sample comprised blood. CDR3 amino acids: CAWDRGTSTDKQYF. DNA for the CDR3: TGTGCATGGGACAGGGGCACTAGCACAGATAAGCAGTATTTT.